This T cell receptor (beta chain) came from a study of blood T cells in healthy people across ages. The CDR3 totals 10 residues. Germline V gives CDR1 SQVTM, CDR2 ANQGSEA. The germline V and J ends were trimmed by 6 bases and 7 bases, with 9 bases remaining between them. PCR was performed a second time for about 6 to 12 cycles using a sample-barcoded 5' primer and a J-beta primer mix. Tags on each cDNA molecule came from a template-switch adaptor with 12 random nucleotides. Every individual sample yielded 3 million or more paired-end reads (each containing CDR3). One entry per CDR3 protein, called by TCRdb with MiXCR from the 5' RACE reads. The data show 1.6 million or so distinct CDR3 sequences, around 36% seen once. Whole-study findings and limits: Age advanced and TCR beta diversity per million T cells fell, roughly linearly.

Regarding this clonotype: Its target is not known.

V is TRBV29-1 and J is TRBJ1-1, with D maybe TRBD1 (6 bases). This receptor was taken from a woman in her thirties in good health. Source material: blood. This CDR3 is CSVPGVEAFF. CDR3 DNA: TGCAGCGTGCCAGGGGTTGAAGCTTTCTTT. The full variable domain, its missing parts supplied by reference TRBV29-1 and TRBJ1-1, is SAVISQKPSRDICQRGTSLTIQCQVDSQVTMMFWYRQQPGQSLTLIATANQGSEATYESGFVIDKFPISRPNLTFSTLTVSNMSPEDSSIYLCSVPGVEAFFGQGTRLTVV.